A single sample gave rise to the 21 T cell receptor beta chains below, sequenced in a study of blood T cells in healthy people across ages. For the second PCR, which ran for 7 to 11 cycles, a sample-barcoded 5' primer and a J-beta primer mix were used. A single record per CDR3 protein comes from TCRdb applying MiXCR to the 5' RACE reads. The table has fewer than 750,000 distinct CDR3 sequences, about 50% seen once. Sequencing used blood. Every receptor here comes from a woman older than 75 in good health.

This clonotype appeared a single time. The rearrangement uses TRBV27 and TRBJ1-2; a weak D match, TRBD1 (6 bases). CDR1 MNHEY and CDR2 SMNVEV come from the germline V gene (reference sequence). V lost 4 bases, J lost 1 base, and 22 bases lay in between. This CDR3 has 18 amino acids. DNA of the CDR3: TGTGCCAGCAGTTCGGACTGGGGGCCTCCCAGGCATAACTATGGCTACACCTTC. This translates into CASSSDWGPPRHNYGYTF.

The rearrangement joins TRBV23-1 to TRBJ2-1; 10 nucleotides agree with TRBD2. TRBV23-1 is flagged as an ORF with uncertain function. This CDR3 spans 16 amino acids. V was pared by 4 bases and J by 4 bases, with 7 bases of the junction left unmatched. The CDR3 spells CASSPYSGRRYNEQFF. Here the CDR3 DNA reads TGCGCCAGCAGTCCTTATAGCGGGAGGCGGTACAATGAGCAGTTCTTC.

The DNA of the CDR3 is TGCAGTGCCGTATACGGGGGGACTGGAAACACCATATATTTT. Protein product: CSAVYGGTGNTIYF. The chain joins TRBV20-1 to TRBJ1-3; tentative D call: TRBD1 (5 bases). V shed 6 bases and J shed 2 bases, with 14 bases lying between them. The CDR3 runs to 14 residues. From germline, CDR1 is DFQATT and CDR2 SNEGSKA (reference sequence).

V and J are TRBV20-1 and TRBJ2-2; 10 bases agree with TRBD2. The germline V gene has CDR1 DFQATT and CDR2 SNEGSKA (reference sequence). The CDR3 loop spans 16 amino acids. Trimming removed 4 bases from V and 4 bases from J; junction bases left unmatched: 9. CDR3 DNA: TGCAGTGCTAAATTTTTAGCGGGAGGCCTCACCGGGGAGCTGTTTTTT. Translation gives CSAKFLAGGLTGELFF.

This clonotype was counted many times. The CDR3 loop is CASSRRLAGRATYEQYF. The CDR3 coding sequence is TGTGCCAGCAGCCGAAGACTAGCGGGACGAGCTACCTACGAGCAGTACTTC. This chain uses TRBV3-1 with TRBJ2-7, with 11 nucleotides matching TRBD2. V trimming: 4 bases; J trimming: 2 bases; junction bases outside the gene matches: 10. CDR3 length: 17 residues. Germline V gene sequence: CDR1 LGHDT, CDR2 YNNKEL (reference sequence).

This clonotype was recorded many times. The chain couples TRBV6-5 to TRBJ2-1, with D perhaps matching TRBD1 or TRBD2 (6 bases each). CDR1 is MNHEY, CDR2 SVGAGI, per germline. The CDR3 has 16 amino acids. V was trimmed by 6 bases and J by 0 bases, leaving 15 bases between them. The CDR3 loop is CASSPEGGGSYNEQFF. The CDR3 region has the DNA TGTGCCAGCAGCCCTGAGGGGGGCGGCTCCTACAATGAGCAGTTCTTC.

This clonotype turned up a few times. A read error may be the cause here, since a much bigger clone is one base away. The CDR3 is CASSKGRAGVYEQFF. CDR3 DNA sequence: TGTGCCAGCAGTAAAGGACGAGCGGGGGTCTATGAGCAGTTCTTC. This chain links TRBV12-3 or TRBV12-4 with TRBJ2-1, with 8 bases aligning to TRBD2. This CDR3 has 15 amino acids. With V trimmed by 5 bases and J by 8 bases, 11 bases remained unmatched.

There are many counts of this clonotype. CDR3 protein: CASSQANNQPQHF. The CDR3 nucleotides are TGTGCCAGCAGCCAAGCGAACAATCAGCCCCAGCATTTT. The rearrangement joins TRBV4-2 to TRBJ1-5; D unresolved. Germline CDR1 reads LGHNA; CDR2 reads YNFKEQ. V lost 1 base and J 3 bases, leaving 4 bases between the germline ends. The length of the CDR3 is 13 residues.

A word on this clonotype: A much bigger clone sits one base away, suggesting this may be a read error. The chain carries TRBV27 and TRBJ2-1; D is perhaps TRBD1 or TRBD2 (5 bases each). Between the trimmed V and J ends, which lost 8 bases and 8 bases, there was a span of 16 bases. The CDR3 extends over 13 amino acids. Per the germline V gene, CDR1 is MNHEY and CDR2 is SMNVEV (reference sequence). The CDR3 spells CASGGAVTHEQFF. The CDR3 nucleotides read TGTGCCAGCGGGGGAGCCGTTACCCATGAGCAGTTCTTC.

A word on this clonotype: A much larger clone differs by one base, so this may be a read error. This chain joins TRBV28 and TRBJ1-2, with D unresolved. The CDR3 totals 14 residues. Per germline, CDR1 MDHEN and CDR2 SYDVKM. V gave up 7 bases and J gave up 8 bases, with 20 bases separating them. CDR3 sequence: CASISVDGKEGYTF. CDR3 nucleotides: TGTGCCAGCATTTCGGTGGACGGCAAAGAGGGCTACACCTTC.

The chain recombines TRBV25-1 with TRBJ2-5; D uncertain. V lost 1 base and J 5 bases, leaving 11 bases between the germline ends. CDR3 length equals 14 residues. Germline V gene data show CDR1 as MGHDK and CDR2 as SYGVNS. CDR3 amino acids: CASSESPNWETQYF. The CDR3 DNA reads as TGTGCCAGCAGTGAATCCCCAAATTGGGAGACCCAGTACTTC.

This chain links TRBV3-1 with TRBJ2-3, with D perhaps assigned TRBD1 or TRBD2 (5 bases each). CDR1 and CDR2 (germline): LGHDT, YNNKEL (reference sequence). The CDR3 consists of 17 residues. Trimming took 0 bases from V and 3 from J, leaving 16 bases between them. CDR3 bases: TGTGCCAGCAGCCAAGAGAGGGGTCTGGCTGGTACAGATACGCAGTATTTT. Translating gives CASSQERGLAGTDTQYF.

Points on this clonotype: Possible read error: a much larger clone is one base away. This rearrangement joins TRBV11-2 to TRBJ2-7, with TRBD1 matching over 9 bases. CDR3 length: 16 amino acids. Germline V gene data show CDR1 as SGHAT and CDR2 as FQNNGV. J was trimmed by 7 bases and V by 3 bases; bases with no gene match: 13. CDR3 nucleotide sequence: TGTGCCAGCAGCTTGAGGACAGGGGTAAACACCAATGAGCAGTACTTC. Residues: CASSLRTGVNTNEQYF.

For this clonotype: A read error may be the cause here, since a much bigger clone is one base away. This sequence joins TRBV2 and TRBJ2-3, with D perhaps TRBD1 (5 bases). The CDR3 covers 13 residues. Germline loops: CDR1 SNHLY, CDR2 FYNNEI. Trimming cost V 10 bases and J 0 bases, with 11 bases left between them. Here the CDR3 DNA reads TGTGCCACCCGAAGGGGAAGCACAGATACGCAGTATTTT. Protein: CATRRGSTDTQYF.

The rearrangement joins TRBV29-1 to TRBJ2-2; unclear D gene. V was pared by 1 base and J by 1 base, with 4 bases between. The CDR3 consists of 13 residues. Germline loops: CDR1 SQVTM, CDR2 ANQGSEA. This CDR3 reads CSVEGWNTGELFF. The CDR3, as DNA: TGCAGCGTTGAAGGATGGAACACCGGGGAGCTGTTTTTT.

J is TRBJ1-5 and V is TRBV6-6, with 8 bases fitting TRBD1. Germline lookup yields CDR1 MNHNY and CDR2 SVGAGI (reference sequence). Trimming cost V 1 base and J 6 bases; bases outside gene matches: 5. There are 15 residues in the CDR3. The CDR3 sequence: CASSYLQGVGQPQHF. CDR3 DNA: TGTGCCAGCAGTTACTTACAGGGGGTAGGTCAGCCCCAGCATTTT.

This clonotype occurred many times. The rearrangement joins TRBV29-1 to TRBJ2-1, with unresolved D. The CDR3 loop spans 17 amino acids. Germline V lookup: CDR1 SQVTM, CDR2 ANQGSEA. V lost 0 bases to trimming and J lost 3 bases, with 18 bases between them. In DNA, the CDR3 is TGCAGCGTTGAAGATTCGGCTAGACTTACCGTCTACAATGAGCAGTTCTTC. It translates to CSVEDSARLTVYNEQFF.

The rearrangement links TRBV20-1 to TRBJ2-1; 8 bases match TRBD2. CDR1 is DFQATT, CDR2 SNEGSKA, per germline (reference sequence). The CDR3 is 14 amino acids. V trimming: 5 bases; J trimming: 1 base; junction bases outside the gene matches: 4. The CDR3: CSAELAASYNEQFF. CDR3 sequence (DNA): TGCAGTGCTGAACTAGCGGCGTCCTACAATGAGCAGTTCTTC.

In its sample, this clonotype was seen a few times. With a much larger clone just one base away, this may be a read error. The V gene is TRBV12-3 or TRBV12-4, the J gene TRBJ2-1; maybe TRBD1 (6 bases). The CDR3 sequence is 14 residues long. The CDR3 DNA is TGTGCCAGCAGTTCGGGACAAATTTACAATGGGCAGTTCTTC. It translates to CASSSGQIYNGQFF.

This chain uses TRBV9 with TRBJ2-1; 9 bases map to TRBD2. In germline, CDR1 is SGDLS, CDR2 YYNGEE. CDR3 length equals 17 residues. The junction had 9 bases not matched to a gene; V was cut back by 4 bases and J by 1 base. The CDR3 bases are TGTGCCAGCAGCCCCGGGGCTCTAGCGGGGTCCTACAATGAGCAGTTCTTC. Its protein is CASSPGALAGSYNEQFF. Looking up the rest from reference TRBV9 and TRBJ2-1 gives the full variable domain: DSGVTQTPKHLITATGQRVTLRCSPRSGDLSVYWYQQSLDQGLQFLIQYYNGEERAKGNILERFSAQQFPDLHSELNLSSLELGDSALYFCASSPGALAGSYNEQFFGPGTRLTVL.

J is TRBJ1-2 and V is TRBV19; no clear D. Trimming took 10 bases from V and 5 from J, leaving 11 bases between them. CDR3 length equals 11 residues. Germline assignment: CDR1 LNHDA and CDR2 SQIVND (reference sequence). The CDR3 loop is CAITDLYGYTF. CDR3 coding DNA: TGTGCCATTACGGACCTATATGGCTACACCTTC.